The 27 T cell receptor beta chains given below trace back to one sample, sequenced in a study of molecular identifiers for immune sequencing clone quantification. TCRdb reprocessed the PCR reads via MiXCR and lists one record per CDR3 protein. The sample gives 85,000 to 130,000 distinct CDR3 sequences, around 33% of which show up once; about 4.2% is in the top ten. What was sequenced was naive CD8+ T cells from blood, with Jurkat cell RNA spiked in. Subset defined: FACS-sorted CD8+CD4-CCR7+CD45RA+ naive T cells. Receptors originate from a human donor in good health. Some libraries in this study had Jurkat cell RNA spiked in.

The chain carries TRBV2 and TRBJ2-1; the match to TRBD2 covers 8 bases. This CDR3 has 15 amino acids. Germline CDR1 is SNHLY and CDR2 is FYNNEI. The CDR3 region is CVTQLAANSYNEQFF. CDR3 coding DNA: TGTGTCACCCAACTAGCGGCGAACTCCTACAATGAGCAGTTCTTC.

This clonotype was recorded many times. The chain combines TRBV5-1 with TRBJ2-5; maybe TRBD1 (5 bases). The CDR3 has 15 residues. The germline V gene has CDR1 SGHRS and CDR2 YFSETQ. V was clipped by 0 bases and J by 4 bases, with 13 bases between them. CDR3 in amino acids: CASSLDGHPGETQYF. The CDR3 DNA is TGCGCCAGCAGCTTGGATGGACATCCGGGAGAGACCCAGTACTTC.

This clonotype was recorded once. No conserved phenylalanine or tryptophan ends this CDR3, so it is likely a read error. The chain links TRBV28 to TRBJ2-3, with D tentatively TRBD2 (5 bases). The CDR3 sequence is 15 residues long. The V gene's germline CDR1 is MDHEN and CDR2 SYDVKM. CDR3 nucleotides: TGTGCCAGCTGTTTTCTCTCTGGGTTAGCGGATACGCAGTATTAT. The encoded protein is CASCFLSGLADTQYY.

This clonotype was counted only a few times. This chain links TRBV19 with TRBJ1-5, with a tentative D call TRBD1 (6 bases). This CDR3 is 15 amino acids long. The germline V gene encodes CDR1 LNHDA and CDR2 SQIVND (reference sequence). V was clipped by 4 bases and J by 2 bases, with 12 bases between them. The chain's CDR3 is CASSKQNRGNQPQHF. Here the CDR3 DNA reads TGTGCCAGTAGTAAACAAAACAGGGGCAATCAGCCCCAGCATTTT. Full variable domain (missing parts from reference TRBV19 and TRBJ1-5): DGGITQSPKYLFRKEGQNVTLSCEQNLNHDAMYWYRQDPGQGLRLIYYSQIVNDFQKGDIAEGYSVSREKKESFPLTVTSAQKNPTAFYLCASSKQNRGNQPQHFGDGTRLSIL.

This clonotype was seen a few times. The chain is built from TRBV28 and TRBJ1-5, with D uncertain. CDR3 length: 14 residues. V lost 2 bases, J lost 7 bases, and 12 bases lay in between. The V gene's germline CDR1 is MDHEN and CDR2 SYDVKM. CDR3 DNA: TGTGCCAGCAGTTTACTAGGCGTGGAGCAGCCCCAGCATTTT. It yields the protein CASSLLGVEQPQHF. Based on the CDR3 plus reference TRBV28 and TRBJ1-5, the full variable domain is DVKVTQSSRYLVKRTGEKVFLECVQDMDHENMFWYRQDPGLGLRLIYFSYDVKMKEKGDIPEGYSVSREKKERFSLILESASTNQTSMYLCASSLLGVEQPQHFGDGTRLSIL.

This clonotype has at least ten counts. The J gene is TRBJ2-2, the V gene TRBV29-1; perhaps TRBD1 as D (5 bases). V lost 8 bases and J lost 6, with 13 bases in between. This CDR3 is 12 amino acids long. The V gene's germline CDR1 is SQVTM and CDR2 ANQGSEA. The CDR3 sequence: CSSVRGSGELFF. The CDR3 nucleotides read TGCAGCTCCGTAAGGGGTTCCGGGGAGCTGTTTTTT.

This clonotype turned up a few times. This rearrangement joins TRBV12-3 or TRBV12-4 to TRBJ2-7; D unclear. V lost 8 bases and J lost 5, with 4 bases in between. The CDR3 loop spans 9 amino acids. The CDR3 spells CASSDEQYF. In DNA, the CDR3 is TGTGCCAGCTCTGACGAGCAGTACTTC.

Notes on this clonotype: A much larger clone sits a single nucleotide away, making a read error possible. The chain's CDR3 is CASSGKGSSYEQYF. The CDR3 DNA is TGTGCCAGCAGCGGGAAGGGGAGCTCCTACGAGCAGTACTTC. The chain joins TRBV9 to TRBJ2-7; D may correspond to TRBD1 or TRBD2 (5 bases each). CDR1 is SGDLS, CDR2 YYNGEE, per germline. The length of the CDR3 is 14 residues. Trimming cost V 3 bases and J 0 bases, with 10 bases left between them.

This chain links TRBV7-9 with TRBJ1-2; TRBD1 aligns across 10 bases. V lost 9 bases, J lost 5 bases, and 9 bases stayed unmatched. The length of the CDR3 is 14 residues. Germline lookup yields CDR1 SEHNR and CDR2 FQNEAQ (reference sequence). The CDR3 bases are TGTGCCAGTCAACTCCAGGGACAGGGGTATGGCTACACCTTC. This encodes CASQLQGQGYGYTF.

This clonotype was recorded a few times. The genes are TRBV7-9 and TRBJ2-2, with 11 bases that match TRBD2. This CDR3 comprises 18 residues. The germline V gene has CDR1 SEHNR and CDR2 FQNEAQ (reference sequence). J was trimmed by 4 bases and V by 5 bases; bases with no gene match: 12. The CDR3 DNA reads TGTGCCAGCAGCACCCCACTAGCGGGAGTTTCGGGCACCGGGGAGCTGTTTTTT. Protein sequence: CASSTPLAGVSGTGELFF.

Of note for this clonotype: No conserved phenylalanine or tryptophan ends this CDR3, so it is likely a read error. The V and J genes are TRBV5-3 and TRBJ2-6; no reliable D call. TRBV5-3 is labeled an ORF, and its function is uncertain. The CDR3 totals 18 residues. CDR3 loop: CASSLLWAVSSGANVLTI. The DNA for the CDR3 is TGTGCCAGCAGCTTGTTGTGGGCGGTGAGCTCTGGGGCCAACGTCCTGACTATC.

Regarding this clonotype: This may be a read error: a much more frequent sequence differs by one nucleotide. The CDR3 sequence is CASSKLAGGPKDTLYF. The CDR3 nucleotides are TGTGCCAGCAGTAAACTAGCGGGAGGGCCGAAAGATACGCTGTATTTT. The chain is built from TRBV2 and TRBJ2-3; 13 bases agree with TRBD2. Germline V CDR1 and CDR2: SNHLY, FYNNEI. CDR3 length: 16 amino acids.

CDR3 sequence reads: CASSQATSFGEPQYF. CDR3 coding DNA: TGCGCCAGCAGCCAAGCGACATCCTTCGGGGAGCCCCAGTACTTC. The chain combines TRBV4-3 with TRBJ2-5, with D tentatively TRBD2 (5 bases). Germline CDR1 reads LGHNA; CDR2 reads YSLEER. Between the trimmed V and J ends, which lost 1 base and 9 bases, there was a span of 18 bases. The length of the CDR3 is 15 residues.

A remark on this clonotype: The junction does not match germline at one end; this may be a read error. V is TRBV24-1 and J is TRBJ2-1, with TRBD2 matching over 11 bases. Germline V lookup: CDR1 KGHDR, CDR2 SFDVKD. The CDR3 length is 16 residues. CDR3 coding DNA: TGTGCCACCAGTGATATGACTAGCGGGAAACACAAAGAGCAGATCTTC. It codes for CATSDMTSGKHKEQIF.

This clonotype has only a few counts. The rearrangement joins TRBV15 to TRBJ2-7, with TRBD1 identical over 7 bases. Germline V lookup: CDR1 LNHNV, CDR2 YYDKDF (reference sequence). The trim removed 0 bases at V and 2 bases at J, leaving 4 bases unmatched. The CDR3 sequence is 15 residues long. The CDR3 DNA reads as TGTGCCACCAGCAGAGAAAGGACAGGACCCTACGAGCAGTACTTC. Its protein product is CATSRERTGPYEQYF.

For this clonotype: Since a much larger clone is just one base distant, this may be a read error. V and J are TRBV5-1 and TRBJ2-5; 11 bases fit TRBD2. Germline lookup yields CDR1 SGHRS and CDR2 YFSETQ. With 2 bases clipped from V and 9 bases from J, the junction kept 9 bases outside the gene matches. There are 15 residues in the CDR3. For the CDR3, the DNA is TGCGCCAGCAGCTTTTTGACTAGCGGGAAGGAGTCCCAGTACTTC. Its protein product is CASSFLTSGKESQYF.

The table lists this clonotype with many counts. The chain has TRBV12-3 or TRBV12-4 and TRBJ2-7; TRBD2 matches 8 bases. This CDR3 has 14 amino acids. The V and J ends lost 6 bases and 5 bases, in that order; junction bases with no gene match: 9. The CDR3 region has the DNA TGTGCCAGCAGAACCGGGAGCGGGAGCCACGAGCAGTACTTC. Amino acid sequence: CASRTGSGSHEQYF.

On this clonotype itself: Being one base from a much bigger clone, this may be a read error. The chain combines TRBV7-8 with TRBJ2-3, with 7 bases lining up with TRBD2. The CDR3 length is 16 residues. Germline CDR1 SGHVS, CDR2 FQNEAQ. V gave up 3 bases and J gave up 2 bases; unmatched junction bases: 8. CDR3 region: CASSLGGDGITDTQYF. In DNA, the CDR3 is TGTGCCAGCAGCTTGGGGGGGGACGGGATCACAGATACGCAGTATTTT.

In regard to this clonotype: This could be a read error, since a much larger clone is one nucleotide away. V gene TRBV9 combines with J gene TRBJ2-1, with TRBD2 matching over 10 bases. The CDR3 loop spans 16 amino acids. In germline, CDR1 is SGDLS, CDR2 YYNGEE. The CDR3 sequence is CASSPSLAGVNNERFF. Here the CDR3 DNA reads TGTGCCAGCAGCCCTAGCCTAGCGGGAGTCAACAATGAGCGGTTCTTC. The whole variable domain, filled in from reference TRBV9 and TRBJ2-1, reads DSGVTQTPKHLITATGQRVTLRCSPRSGDLSVYWYQQSLDQGLQFLIQYYNGEERAKGNILERFSAQQFPDLHSELNLSSLELGDSALYFCASSPSLAGVNNERFFGPGTRLTVL.

In regard to this clonotype: A much larger clone lies a single base off, so this may be a read error. This rearrangement joins TRBV20-1 to TRBJ1-1; perhaps TRBD1 as D (6 bases). The CDR3 length is 12 residues. Per the germline V gene, CDR1 is DFQATT and CDR2 is SNEGSKA (reference sequence). CDR3 protein: CGASEGGSRAFF. The CDR3 DNA reads as TGCGGTGCTAGTGAGGGGGGAAGTCGAGCTTTCTTT.

The genes are TRBV7-9 and TRBJ2-5, with a tentative D call TRBD2 (5 bases). The germline V gene encodes CDR1 SEHNR and CDR2 FQNEAQ (reference sequence). Trimming removed 5 bases from V and 0 bases from J, with 19 bases in between. The CDR3 totals 17 residues. The CDR3 nucleotides read TGTGCCAGCAGCCGTATGGGAGTCTCCACGTACCAAGAGACCCAGTACTTC. Translating it yields CASSRMGVSTYQETQYF.

The CDR3 sequence: CSARDWRSLAKNIQYF. DNA of the CDR3: TGCAGTGCTAGAGACTGGCGGAGCCTAGCCAAAAACATTCAGTACTTC. The rearrangement links TRBV20-1 to TRBJ2-4; D ambiguous. V shed 0 bases and J shed 0 bases, with 12 bases lying between them. The germline V gene has CDR1 DFQATT and CDR2 SNEGSKA (reference sequence). The CDR3 loop spans 16 amino acids.

The table lists this clonotype with many counts. This chain links TRBV28 with TRBJ2-7; D remains unclear. Trimming shortened V by 6 bases and J by 6 bases, and 12 bases separated the two germline ends. This CDR3 is built from 12 residues. The germline CDR1 and CDR2 sequences are MDHEN and SYDVKM. As DNA, the CDR3 is TGTGCCAGCAGCCTACCCTGGACCGAGCAGTACTTC. Translated, it gives CASSLPWTEQYF.

This clonotype was recorded only once. A much larger clone is a single base away; this may be a read error. The chain couples TRBV27 to TRBJ2-3; 10 positions agree with TRBD2. This CDR3 region has 17 residues. CDR1 is MNHEY, CDR2 SMNVEV, per germline (reference sequence). In DNA form, the CDR3 reads TGTGCCAGCAGTCACCCTCCTAGCGGGAGTCAGGCAGATACGCAGAATTTT. Translation gives CASSHPPSGSQADTQNF.

Concerning this clonotype itself: The junction differs from germline at one of its ends, possibly a read error. V and J are TRBV6-5 and TRBJ2-2; TRBD2 is a possible D gene (5 bases). The CDR3 runs 11 residues. The germline V gene encodes CDR1 MNHEY and CDR2 SVGAGI. The CDR3 protein is CASTEAGELVF. CDR3 DNA sequence: TGTGCCAGCACGGAAGCCGGGGAGCTGGTTTTT.

The sample holds a few counts of this clonotype. The chain is built from TRBV20-1 and TRBJ2-3; 9 bases align to TRBD2. CDR1 is DFQATT and CDR2 is SNEGSKA in the germline V gene (reference sequence). CDR3 length: 17 residues. CDR3 nucleotides: TGCAGGGACCCTCGGGGGCGGGAGGGCCTGGGCACAGATACGCAGTATTTT. Its protein is CRDPRGREGLGTDTQYF.

This clonotype was counted at least ten times. DNA for the CDR3: TGTGCCAGCAACCTACAGGGAAGGGGCCAAGAGACCCAGTACTTC. Translated: CASNLQGRGQETQYF. V and J are TRBV7-2 and TRBJ2-5; D perhaps matches TRBD1 (6 bases). Between the trimmed V and J ends, which lost 7 bases and 1 base, there was a span of 16 bases. CDR3 length: 15 amino acids. The V gene's germline CDR1 is SGHTA and CDR2 FQGNSA.